The T cell receptor beta chain described here comes from a study of T-cell memory formation after mild COVID-19. Study background: TCR clusters mostly belonged to single donors. Study outcomes and limitations: CD4+ bias marked clones expanding day 15 to 37, unlike balanced contracting clones. CD4+ clones that contracted lay mainly in CM and EM; CD8+ ones lay in EMRA.

The CDR3 sequence is 14 residues long. Germline-derived CDR1 and CDR2 are MNHEY and SVGEGT. V lost 7 bases and J 7 bases, leaving 14 bases between the germline ends. This clonotype showed up just a few times. Its specificity is not known. The 5'RACE method, run with constant-segment primers, produced TCR alpha and TCR beta cDNA libraries (carrying sample barcodes and UMIs). TCRdb reprocessed the 5' RACE reads via MiXCR and lists one record per CDR3 protein. This sample has over 150,000 distinct CDR3 sequences; 13% occur once, and the top ten carry more than 3%. Sequenced: PBMCs or a T cell subset sorted from them (not recorded which). The receptor was derived from a man between 18 and 29 years old who had mild COVID-19 (a few samples of this study predate the infection). Cell type and time point are not known. The J gene is TRBJ1-6, the V gene TRBV6-2 or TRBV6-3; D is ambiguous. The CDR3 DNA is TGTGCCAGCAAGTCATCCAGAACCAATTCACCCCTCCACTTT. This gives the protein CASKSSRTNSPLHF.